This T cell receptor beta chain appears in the sequencing data of a study of graft-versus-host responses after intestinal transplantation. About the research overall: Transplants given to recipients were multivisceral, liver-intestinal, or isolated intestinal. Each recipient received anti-thymocyte globulin induction, then tacrolimus and steroids for around 3 years. Broader study findings: Individuals who had graft-donor T cell macrochimerism had allografts that showed high graft-versus-host to host-versus-graft clonal ratios.

Profiling relied on immunoSEQ multiplex PCR, and the TCRdb table lists in-frame clones only, not all of them. The repertoire has 9,000 to 10,000 clones, 86% of them found once; the top ten carry around 4.9%. Comments on this clone: Its target is not known.

Per the germline V gene, CDR1 is SGHKS and CDR2 is YYEKEE (reference sequence). This CDR3 is built from 15 residues. With V trimmed by 3 bases and J by 7 bases, 9 bases remained unmatched. Lymphocytes from graft epithelium and lamina propria were isolated. The chain is built from TRBV5-5 and TRBJ1-2; 10 bases match TRBD1. This TCR was sampled from a human patient who received an intestinal transplant, so some T cells may come from the graft donor. The sequences come from ileum tissue, collected roughly 110 weeks after intestinal transplantation. CDR3 DNA sequence: TGTGCCAGCAGCTCGTTGGTGGGACAGGGGATTGGCTACACCTTC. It translates to CASSSLVGQGIGYTF.